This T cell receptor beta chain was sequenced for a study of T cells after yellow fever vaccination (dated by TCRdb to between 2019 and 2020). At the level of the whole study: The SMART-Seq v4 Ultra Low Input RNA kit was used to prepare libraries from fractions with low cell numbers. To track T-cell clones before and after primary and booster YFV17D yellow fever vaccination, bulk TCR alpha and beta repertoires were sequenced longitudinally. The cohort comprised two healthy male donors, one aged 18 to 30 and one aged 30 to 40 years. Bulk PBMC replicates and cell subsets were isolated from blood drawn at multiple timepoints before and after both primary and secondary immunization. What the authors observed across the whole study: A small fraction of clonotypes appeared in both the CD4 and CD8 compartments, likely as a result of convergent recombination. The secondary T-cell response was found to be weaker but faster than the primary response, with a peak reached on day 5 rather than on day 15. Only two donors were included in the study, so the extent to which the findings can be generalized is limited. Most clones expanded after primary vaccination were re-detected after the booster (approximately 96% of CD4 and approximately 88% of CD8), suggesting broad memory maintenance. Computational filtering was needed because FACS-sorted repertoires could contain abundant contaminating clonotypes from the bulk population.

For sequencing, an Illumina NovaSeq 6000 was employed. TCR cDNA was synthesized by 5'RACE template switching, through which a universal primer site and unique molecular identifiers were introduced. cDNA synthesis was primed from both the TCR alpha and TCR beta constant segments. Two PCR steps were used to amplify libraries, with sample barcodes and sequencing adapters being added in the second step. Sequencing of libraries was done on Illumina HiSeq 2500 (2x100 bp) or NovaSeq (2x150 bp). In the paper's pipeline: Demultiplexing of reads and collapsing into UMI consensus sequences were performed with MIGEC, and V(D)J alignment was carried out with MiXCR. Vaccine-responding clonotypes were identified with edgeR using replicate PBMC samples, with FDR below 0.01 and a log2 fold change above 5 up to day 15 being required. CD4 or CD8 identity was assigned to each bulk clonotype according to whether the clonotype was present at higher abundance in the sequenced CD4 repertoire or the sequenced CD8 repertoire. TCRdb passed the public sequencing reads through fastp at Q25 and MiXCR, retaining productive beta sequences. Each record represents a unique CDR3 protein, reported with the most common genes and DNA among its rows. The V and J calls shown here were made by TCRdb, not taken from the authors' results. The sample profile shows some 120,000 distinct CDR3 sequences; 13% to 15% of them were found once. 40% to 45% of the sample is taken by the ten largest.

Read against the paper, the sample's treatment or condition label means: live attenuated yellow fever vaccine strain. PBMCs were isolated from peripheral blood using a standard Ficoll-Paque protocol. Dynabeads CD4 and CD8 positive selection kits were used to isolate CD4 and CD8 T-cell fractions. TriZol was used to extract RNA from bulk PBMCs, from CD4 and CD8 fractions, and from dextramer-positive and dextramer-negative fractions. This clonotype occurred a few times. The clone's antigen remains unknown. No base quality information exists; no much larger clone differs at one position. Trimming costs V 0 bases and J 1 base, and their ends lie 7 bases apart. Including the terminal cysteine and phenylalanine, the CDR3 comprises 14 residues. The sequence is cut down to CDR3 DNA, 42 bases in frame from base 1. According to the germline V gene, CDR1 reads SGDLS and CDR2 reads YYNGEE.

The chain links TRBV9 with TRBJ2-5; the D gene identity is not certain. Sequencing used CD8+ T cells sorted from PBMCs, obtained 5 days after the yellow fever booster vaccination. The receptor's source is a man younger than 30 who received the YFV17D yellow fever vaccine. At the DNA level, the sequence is TGTGCCAGCAGCGTAGGCCGGTCCCAAGAGACCCAGTACTTC. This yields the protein CASSVGRSQETQYF. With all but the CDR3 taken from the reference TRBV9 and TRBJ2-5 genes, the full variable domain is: DSGVTQTPKHLITATGQRVTLRCSPRSGDLSVYWYQQSLDQGLQFLIQYYNGEERAKGNILERFSAQQFPDLHSELNLSSLELGDSALYFCASSVGRSQETQYFGPGTRLLVL.